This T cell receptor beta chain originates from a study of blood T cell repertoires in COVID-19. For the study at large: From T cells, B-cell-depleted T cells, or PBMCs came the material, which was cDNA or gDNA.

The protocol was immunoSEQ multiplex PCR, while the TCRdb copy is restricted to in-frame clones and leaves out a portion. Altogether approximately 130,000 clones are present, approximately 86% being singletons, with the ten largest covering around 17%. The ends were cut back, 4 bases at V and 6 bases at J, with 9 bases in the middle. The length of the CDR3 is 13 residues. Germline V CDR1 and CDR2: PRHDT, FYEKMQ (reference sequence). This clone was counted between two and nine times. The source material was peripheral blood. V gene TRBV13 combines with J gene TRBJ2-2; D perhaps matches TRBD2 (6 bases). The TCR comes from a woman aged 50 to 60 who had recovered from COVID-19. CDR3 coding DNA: TGTGCCAGCAGCTCCCGGGGGTCCGGGGAGCTGTTTTTT. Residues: CASSSRGSGELFF.